A single sample is the source of the 15 T cell receptor beta chains below, sequenced in a study of T cell responses to AZD1222 COVID-19 vaccine. Assay: immunoSEQ multiplex PCR; the TCRdb copy retains only in-frame clones and omits some. The sample holds approximately 140,000 clones, 85% to 95% seen once. The specimen comprised peripheral blood, sampled on day 0 of AZD1222 vaccination. Receptor source: an adult in good health.

This sequence joins TRBV29-1 and TRBJ2-7; D may be TRBD2 (6 bases). Looked up from germline, CDR1 is SQVTM and CDR2 is ANQGSEA. This CDR3 has 14 residues. V was clipped by 7 bases and J by 7 bases, with 23 bases between them. Here the CDR3 reads CSASSPTGVMEQYF. In nucleotides, the CDR3 is TGCAGCGCCTCCTCCCCGACGGGGGTGATGGAGCAGTACTTC.

The rearrangement joins TRBV9 to TRBJ1-6; D is ambiguous. CDR1 is SGDLS and CDR2 is YYNGEE in the germline V gene. CDR3 length: 14 residues. V lost 0 bases and J 6 bases, leaving 7 bases between the germline ends. The CDR3 spells CASSVENSNSPLHF. Written as DNA, the CDR3 is TGTGCCAGCAGCGTAGAGAACAGTAATTCACCCCTCCACTTT.

For the CDR3, the DNA is TGTGCCAGCAGCCTCCTGGGGGGACTAGGGATCCAAGAGACCCAGTACTTC. Protein sequence: CASSLLGGLGIQETQYF. The chain links TRBV7-6 to TRBJ2-5, with 8 positions matching TRBD2. After removal of 5 bases from V and 1 base from J, the junction contained 12 bases not matched to a gene. Germline V gene data show CDR1 as SGHVS and CDR2 as FNYEAQ. This CDR3 is 17 amino acids long.

The chain recombines TRBV7-9 with TRBJ2-7; weak D call: TRBD1 (6 bases). CDR1 is SEHNR, CDR2 FQNEAQ, per germline (reference sequence). V was shortened by 5 bases and J by 2 bases, with 13 bases between the two germline ends. The CDR3 runs to 14 residues. CDR3 DNA: TGTGCCAGCAGCCCCACAGGGACCCCCTACGAGCAGTACTTC. It is translated as CASSPTGTPYEQYF.

The CDR3 is CASSQEPPTNYGYTF. The CDR3 DNA is TGTGCCAGCAGCCAAGAACCCCCTACTAACTATGGCTACACCTTC. The J gene is TRBJ1-2, the V gene TRBV3-1 (or the pseudogene TRBV3-2); no firm D call. This CDR3 has 15 amino acids. Trimming pared 0 bases from V and 0 bases from J, leaving 8 bases between. Germline lookup yields CDR1 LGHDT and CDR2 YNNKEL (reference sequence).

The chain has TRBV2 and TRBJ1-2, with D tentatively TRBD1 (6 bases). The V end lost 2 bases, the J end lost 1 base, and 17 bases lay between the germline ends. This CDR3 comprises 17 residues. The germline gives CDR1 SNHLY, CDR2 FYNNEI. CDR3 in DNA: TGTGCCAGCAGTGAATTCGGGTCACAGGGCCTTAACTATGGCTACACCTTC. Protein sequence: CASSEFGSQGLNYGYTF. The complete variable domain, with remaining parts taken from reference TRBV2 and TRBJ1-2, reads EPEVTQTPSHQVTQMGQEVILRCVPISNHLYFYWYRQILGQKVEFLVSFYNNEISEKSEIFDDQFSVERPDGSNFTLKIRSTKLEDSAMYFCASSEFGSQGLNYGYTFGSGTRLTVV.

The chain combines TRBV5-1 with TRBJ2-1, with a weak D call TRBD2 (5 bases). This CDR3 has 17 residues. CDR1 SGHRS and CDR2 YFSETQ come from the germline V gene. Trimming left V 0 bases short and J 0 bases short, with 13 bases between. This CDR3 reads CASSLVLAESSYNEQFF. CDR3 sequence (DNA): TGCGCCAGCAGCTTGGTGCTAGCAGAGAGCTCCTACAATGAGCAGTTCTTC.

The chain is built from TRBV7-2 and TRBJ2-6, with 9 bases that match TRBD2. This CDR3 contains 17 residues. J gave up 0 bases and V 3 bases, and 3 bases lay outside the gene matches. CDR1 SGHTA and CDR2 FQGNSA come from the germline V gene. CDR3 protein: CASSLSGGSSGANVLTF. In DNA, the CDR3 is TGTGCCAGCAGCTTGAGCGGGGGGAGCTCTGGGGCCAACGTCCTGACTTTC.

The chain employs TRBV5-1 and TRBJ1-4, with D possibly TRBD1 on 6 matching bases. Germline assignment: CDR1 SGHRS and CDR2 YFSETQ. The CDR3 runs 16 residues. Trimming shortened V by 2 bases and J by 2 bases, and 13 bases separated the two germline ends. This CDR3 reads CASSFGGGGTNEKLFF. The DNA of the CDR3 is TGCGCCAGCAGCTTCGGGGGCGGTGGGACTAATGAAAAACTGTTTTTT.

This chain joins TRBV5-5 and TRBJ2-6; tentative D call: TRBD2 (5 bases). CDR1 is SGHKS, CDR2 YYEKEE, per germline (reference sequence). There are 14 residues in the CDR3. DNA for the CDR3: TGTGCTGGAGGATCCAGCTCTGGGGCCAACGTCCTGACTTTC. Encoded protein: CAGGSSSGANVLTF.

The chain uses TRBV6-5 and TRBJ1-5; D gene ambiguous. Per the germline V gene, CDR1 is MNHEY and CDR2 is SVGAGI. The V and J ends lost 1 base and 6 bases respectively, with 10 bases between them. The length of the CDR3 is 14 residues. This CDR3 reads CASSYWPEGQPQHF. The CDR3 nucleotides are TGTGCCAGCAGTTACTGGCCGGAGGGTCAGCCCCAGCATTTT.

This rearrangement joins TRBV6-4 to TRBJ2-2; D perhaps matches TRBD1 (5 bases). Trimming removed 0 bases at V and 6 bases at J, with 8 bases between. The CDR3 sequence is 14 residues long. CDR1 MRHNA and CDR2 SNTAGT come from the germline V gene. CDR3 in amino acids: CASSDSIGAGELFF. CDR3 DNA: TGTGCCAGCAGTGACTCGATAGGGGCCGGGGAGCTGTTTTTT.

This sequence joins TRBV4-1 and TRBJ2-3, with TRBD1 matching over 7 bases. Germline CDR1 is MGHRA and CDR2 is YSYEKL. V lost 3 bases, J lost 4 bases, and 10 bases stayed unmatched. The CDR3 is 16 residues long. CDR3 bases: TGCGCCAGCAGCCACTGGGACAGACTTACCCCAGATACGCAGTATTTT. It translates to CASSHWDRLTPDTQYF.

This clone was detected once. This rearrangement joins TRBV6-5 to TRBJ2-3; D perhaps matches TRBD2 (6 bases). V was pared by 5 bases and J by 3 bases, with 12 bases between. The germline gives CDR1 MNHEY, CDR2 SVGAGI. This CDR3 is 14 amino acids long. The CDR3 nucleotides read TGTGCCAGCAGTCCCCGGGGGTGGACAGATACGCAGTATTTT. This translates into CASSPRGWTDTQYF.

V usage is TRBV4-1 and J usage is TRBJ1-2, with 7 bases lining up with TRBD1. V was pared by 5 bases and J by 2 bases, with 11 bases of the junction left unmatched. Germline V lookup: CDR1 MGHRA, CDR2 YSYEKL. The length of the CDR3 is 16 residues. CDR3 DNA: TGCGCCAGCAGCTTCTCGTCATTGACAGGGAACTATGGCTACACCTTC. Protein: CASSFSSLTGNYGYTF.